A selection of T cell receptor beta chains follows, all from one sample in a study of shared clonotypes between healthy human individuals. Data came from immunoSEQ multiplex PCR; TCRdb stores just in-frame clones and leaves some out. The repertoire has about 680,000 clones, about 78% of them found once; the top ten carry around 1.8%. The material sequenced was memory CD4+ T cells sorted from blood. Receptors were obtained from a woman aged 25 to 39 in good health. Each CDR3 is given with its conserved first and last residue. D genes are given only for firm matches. The size entry is marked missing in some rows and otherwise reads once, few, many or a size class.

V	D	J	size	DNA	CDR3
TRBV9	.	TRBJ2-1	few	TGTGCCAGCAGCGTAACGAGATACAATGAGCAGTTCTTC	CASSVTRYNEQFF
TRBV18	.	TRBJ2-7	few	TGTGCCAGCTCACCAGGAGGGGACGTGAACGCCGAGTACTTC	CASSPGGDVNAEYF
TRBV7-9	.	TRBJ2-3	many	TGTGCCAGCAGCTTAGGCGGGGAATCTAGCACAGATACGCAGTATTTT	CASSLGGESSTDTQYF
TRBV18	TRBD1	TRBJ1-5	.	TGTGCCAGCTCGGAAAGCAGGGGGGGATGGAATCAGCCCCAGCATTTT	CASSESRGGWNQPQHF
TRBV18	.	TRBJ2-3	.	TGTGCCAGCTCCCCAACAGGGATAGATACGCAGTATTTT	CASSPTGIDTQYF
TRBV7-3	.	TRBJ2-2	.	TGTGCCAGCAGCTTTGGTCCAGGGATGAACACCGGGGAGCTGTTTTTT	CASSFGPGMNTGELFF
TRBV4-2	TRBD2	TRBJ2-7	.	TGTGCCAGCAGCCAAGCCCGGGGACTAGCGTTTGGCTACGAGCAGTACTTC	CASSQARGLAFGYEQYF
TRBV10-1	.	TRBJ2-7	few	TGCGCCAGCAGTGAGTCGAACAGCTACGAGCAGTACTTC	CASSESNSYEQYF
TRBV19	TRBD1	TRBJ1-1	.	TGTGCCAGTAGTCGGGACAGGGTGGCCACTGAAGCTTTCTTT	CASSRDRVATEAFF
TRBV5-1	.	TRBJ1-1	.	TGCGCCAGCAGCTCCGTAGTTAGCACTGAAGCTTTCTTT	CASSSVVSTEAFF
TRBV5-6	TRBD2	TRBJ2-5	once	TGTGCCAGCAGCTTGGAATGGACTAGCGGGAGGGCTGGGACCCAGTACTTC	CASSLEWTSGRAGTQYF
TRBV30	TRBD2	TRBJ2-3	few	TGTGCCTGGAGATTTAGCGGGAGCACAGATACGCAGTATTTT	CAWRFSGSTDTQYF
TRBV7-8	TRBD2	TRBJ2-1	.	TGTGCCAGCAGCTTAAGACTAGCGGGATCCAATGAGCAGTTCTTC	CASSLRLAGSNEQFF
TRBV18	.	TRBJ1-1	.	TGTGCCAGCTCACCCCCTCCCTCTACGGGCCGGGGGACTGAAGCTTTCTTT	CASSPPPSTGRGTEAFF
TRBV6-6	TRBD1	TRBJ1-5	.	TGTGCCAGCAGAACGACAGGGGGCAATCAGCCCCAGCATTTT	CASRTTGGNQPQHF
TRBV27	TRBD2	TRBJ2-1	few	TGTGCCAGCAGACGCCGAACCGGGACTAGCGGCAATGAGCAGTTCTTC	CASRRRTGTSGNEQFF
TRBV7-2	.	TRBJ1-2	few	TGTGCCAGCAGCCCATGGGGGGGCGGTTCTAACTATGGCTACACCTTC	CASSPWGGGSNYGYTF
TRBV5-1	TRBD1	TRBJ1-1	.	TGCGCCAGCAGACTGGGACAGGCTAACACTGAAGCTTTCTTT	CASRLGQANTEAFF
TRBV30	.	TRBJ2-2	.	TGTGCCTGGACACTCGAGATGAGCACCGGGGAGCTGTTTTTT	CAWTLEMSTGELFF
TRBV10-3	.	TRBJ1-5	.	TGTGCCATCAGTGAGAACAGGCGAGACAATCAGCCCCAGCATTTT	CAISENRRDNQPQHF
TRBV27	.	TRBJ2-2	once	TGTGCCAGCAGTACCGTTACGGGGTGGCACACCGGGGAGCTGTTTTTT	CASSTVTGWHTGELFF
TRBV5-1	TRBD1	TRBJ1-2	many	TGCGCCAGCAGCCCGGGACAGTGGGGACCAAACTATGGCTACACCTTC	CASSPGQWGPNYGYTF
TRBV19	.	TRBJ1-5	.	TGTGCCAGTAGTATACAACAGACAATTAGCAATCAGCCCCAGCATTTT	CASSIQQTISNQPQHF
TRBV2	.	TRBJ1-5	few	TGTGCCAGCAGTGAGGAGGTTTATAGCAATCAGCCCCAGCATTTT	CASSEEVYSNQPQHF
TRBV6-1	.	TRBJ1-5	once	TGTGCCAGCAGTGAAGTGCGCAGGACCAATCAGCCCCAGCATTTT	CASSEVRRTNQPQHF
TRBV18	TRBD1	TRBJ2-3	many	TGTGCCAGCTCACTAGAGACAGGGGGCATCAGCACAGATACGCAGTATTTT	CASSLETGGISTDTQYF
TRBV6-6	.	TRBJ2-7	.	TGTGCCAGCAGTTCCGGTTGGTCCCGGGGTCTCGAGCAGTACTTC	CASSSGWSRGLEQYF
TRBV5-1	.	TRBJ2-7	.	TGCGCCAGCACCCCTACCGGAACAGGGATGTCCTACGAGCAGTACTTC	CASTPTGTGMSYEQYF
TRBV27	TRBD2	TRBJ2-3	few	TGTGCCAGCAGCCGCCTAGCGGGAGCAGATACGCAGTATTTT	CASSRLAGADTQYF
TRBV7-9	.	TRBJ2-7	few	TGTGCCAGCAGCCGTTCGGCAGGGGAATTTTCGTCTCCCTACGAGCAGTACTTC	CASSRSAGEFSSPYEQYF
TRBV6-5	.	TRBJ1-5	.	TGTGCCAGCAGCCCAGCTAGGACAAATCAGCCCCAGCATTTT	CASSPARTNQPQHF
TRBV7-9	.	TRBJ2-7	.	TGTGCCAGCAGCTTAGGCCGTTCCATATACGAGCAGTACTTC	CASSLGRSIYEQYF
TRBV11-2	TRBD2	TRBJ2-1	.	TGTGCCAGCAGCTCCTATGGGAGGGACCCTAACCCCCATGAGCAGTTCTTC	CASSSYGRDPNPHEQFF
TRBV11-3	TRBD2	TRBJ2-1	.	TGTGCCAGCAGCGCGACTAGCGGGAGTGGTAATGAGCAGTTCTTC	CASSATSGSGNEQFF
TRBV19	TRBD1	TRBJ1-1	.	TGTGCCAGTGGGGGACAGCAGGGAATCCTAACTGAAGCTTTCTTT	CASGGQQGILTEAFF